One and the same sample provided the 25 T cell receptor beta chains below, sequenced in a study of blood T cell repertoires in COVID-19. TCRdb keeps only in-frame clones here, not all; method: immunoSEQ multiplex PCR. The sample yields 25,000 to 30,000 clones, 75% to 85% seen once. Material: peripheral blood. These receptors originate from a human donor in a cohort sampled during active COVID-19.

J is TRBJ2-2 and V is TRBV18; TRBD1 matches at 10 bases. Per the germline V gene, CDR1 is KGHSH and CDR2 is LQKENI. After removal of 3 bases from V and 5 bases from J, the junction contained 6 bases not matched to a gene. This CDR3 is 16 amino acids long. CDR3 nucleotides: TGTGCCAGCTCACCCCAGTGGGACAGGGGTACCGGGGAGCTGTTTTTT. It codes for CASSPQWDRGTGELFF. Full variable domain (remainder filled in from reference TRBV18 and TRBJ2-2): NAGVMQNPRHLVRRRGQEARLRCSPMKGHSHVYWYRQLPEEGLKFMVYLQKENIIDESGMPKERFSAEFPKEGPSILRIQQVVRGDSAAYFCASSPQWDRGTGELFFGEGSRLTVL.

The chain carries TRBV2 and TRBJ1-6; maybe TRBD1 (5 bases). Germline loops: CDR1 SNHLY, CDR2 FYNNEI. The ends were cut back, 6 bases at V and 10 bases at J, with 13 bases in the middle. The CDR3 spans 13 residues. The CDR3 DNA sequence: TGTGCCAGCAGGAGCAGGGTGGACTCACCCCTCCACTTT. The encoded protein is CASRSRVDSPLHF.

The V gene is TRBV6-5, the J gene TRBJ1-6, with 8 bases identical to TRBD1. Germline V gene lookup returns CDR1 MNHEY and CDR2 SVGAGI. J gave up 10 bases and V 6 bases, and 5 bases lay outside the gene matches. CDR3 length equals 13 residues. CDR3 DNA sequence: TGTGCCAGCAGACCCCAGGGGGCATCACCCCTCCACTTT. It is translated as CASRPQGASPLHF.

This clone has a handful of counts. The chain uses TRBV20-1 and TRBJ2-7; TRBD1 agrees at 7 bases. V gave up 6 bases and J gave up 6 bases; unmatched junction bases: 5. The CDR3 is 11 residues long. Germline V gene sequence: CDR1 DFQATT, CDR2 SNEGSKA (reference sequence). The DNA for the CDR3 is TGCAGTGCCGAGAACAGGGGCGAGCAGTACTTC. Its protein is CSAENRGEQYF.

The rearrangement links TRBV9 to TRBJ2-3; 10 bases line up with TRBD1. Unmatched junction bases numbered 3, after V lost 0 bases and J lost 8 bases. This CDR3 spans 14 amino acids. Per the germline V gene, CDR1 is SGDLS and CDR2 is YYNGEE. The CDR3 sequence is CASSVEDRGSTQYF. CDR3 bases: TGTGCCAGCAGCGTAGAGGACAGGGGGAGTACGCAGTATTTT.

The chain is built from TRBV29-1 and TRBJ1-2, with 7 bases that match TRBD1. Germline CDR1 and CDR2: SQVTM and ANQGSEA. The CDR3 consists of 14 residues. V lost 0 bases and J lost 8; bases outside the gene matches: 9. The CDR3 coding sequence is TGCAGCGTTGAAGATCCCACAGGGGAATACGGCTACACCTTC. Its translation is CSVEDPTGEYGYTF.

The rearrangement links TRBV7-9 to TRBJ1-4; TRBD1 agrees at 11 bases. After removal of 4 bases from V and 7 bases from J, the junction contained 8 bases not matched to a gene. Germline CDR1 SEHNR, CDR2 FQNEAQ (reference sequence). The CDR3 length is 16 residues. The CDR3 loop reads CASSSGQGERGEKLFF. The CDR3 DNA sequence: TGTGCCAGCAGCTCGGGACAGGGGGAAAGGGGTGAAAAACTGTTTTTT.

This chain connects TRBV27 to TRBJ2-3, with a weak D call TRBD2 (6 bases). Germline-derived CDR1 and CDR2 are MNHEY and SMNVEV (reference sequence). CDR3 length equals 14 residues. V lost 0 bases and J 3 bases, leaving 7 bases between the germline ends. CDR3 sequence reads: CASSLSAGTDTQYF. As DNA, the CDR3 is TGTGCCAGCAGTTTATCGGCGGGGACAGATACGCAGTATTTT.

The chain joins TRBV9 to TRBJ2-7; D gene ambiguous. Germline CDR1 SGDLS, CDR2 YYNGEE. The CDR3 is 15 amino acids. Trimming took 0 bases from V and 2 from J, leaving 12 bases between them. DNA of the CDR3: TGTGCCAGCAGCGTAGCTTCCACTGCAACCTACGAGCAGTACTTC. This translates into CASSVASTATYEQYF.

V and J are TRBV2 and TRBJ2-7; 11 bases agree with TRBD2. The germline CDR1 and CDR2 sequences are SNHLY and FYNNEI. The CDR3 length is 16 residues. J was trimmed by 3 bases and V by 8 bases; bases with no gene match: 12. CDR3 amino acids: CASGFVAGGPSYEQYF. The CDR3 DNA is TGTGCCAGCGGGTTTGTAGCGGGGGGGCCCAGCTACGAGCAGTACTTC. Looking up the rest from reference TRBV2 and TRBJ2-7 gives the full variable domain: EPEVTQTPSHQVTQMGQEVILRCVPISNHLYFYWYRQILGQKVEFLVSFYNNEISEKSEIFDDQFSVERPDGSNFTLKIRSTKLEDSAMYFCASGFVAGGPSYEQYFGPGTRLTVT.

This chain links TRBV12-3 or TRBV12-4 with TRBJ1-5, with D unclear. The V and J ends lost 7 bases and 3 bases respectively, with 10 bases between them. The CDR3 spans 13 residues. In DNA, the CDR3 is TGTGCCAGCACCGGACTGGCCAATCAGCCCCAGCATTTT. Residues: CASTGLANQPQHF.

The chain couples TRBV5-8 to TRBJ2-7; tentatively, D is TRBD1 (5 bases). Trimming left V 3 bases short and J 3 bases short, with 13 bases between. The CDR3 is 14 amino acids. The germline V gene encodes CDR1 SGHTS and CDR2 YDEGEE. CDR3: CASSSTVDLYEQYF. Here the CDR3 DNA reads TGTGCCAGCAGCTCGACAGTTGACCTCTACGAGCAGTACTTC. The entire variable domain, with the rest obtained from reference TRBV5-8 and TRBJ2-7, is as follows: EAGVTQSPTHLIKTRGQQATLRCSPISGHTSVYWYQQALGLGLQFLLWYDEGEERNRGNFPPRFSGRQFPNYSSELNVNALELEDSALYLCASSSTVDLYEQYFGPGTRLTVT.

The CDR3 region is CASNGGWGTEAFF. The CDR3 bases are TGCGCCAGCAATGGGGGGTGGGGAACTGAAGCTTTCTTT. The gene calls are TRBV5-1 and TRBJ1-1, with TRBD1 as a possible D gene (5 bases). Trimming took off 6 bases at V and 5 bases at J, with 14 bases between the two ends. This CDR3 has 13 residues. From germline, CDR1 is SGHRS and CDR2 YFSETQ.

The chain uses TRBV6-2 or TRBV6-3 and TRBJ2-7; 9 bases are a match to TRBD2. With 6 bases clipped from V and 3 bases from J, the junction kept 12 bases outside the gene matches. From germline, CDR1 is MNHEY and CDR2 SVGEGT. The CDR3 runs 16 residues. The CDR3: CASSSGPAGGIYEQYF. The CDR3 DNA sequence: TGTGCCAGCAGCTCCGGTCCAGCGGGAGGAATCTACGAGCAGTACTTC.

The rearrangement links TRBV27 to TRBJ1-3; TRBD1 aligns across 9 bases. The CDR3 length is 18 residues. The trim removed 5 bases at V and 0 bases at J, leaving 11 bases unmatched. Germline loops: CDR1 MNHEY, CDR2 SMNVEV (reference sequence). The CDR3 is CASSNLGLTGGSGNTIYF. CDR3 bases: TGTGCCAGCAGTAACCTGGGCCTGACAGGGGGCTCTGGAAACACCATATATTTT.

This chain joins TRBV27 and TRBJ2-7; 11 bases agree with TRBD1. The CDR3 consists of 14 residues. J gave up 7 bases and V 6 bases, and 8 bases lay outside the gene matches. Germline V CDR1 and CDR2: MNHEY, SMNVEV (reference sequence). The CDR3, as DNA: TGTGCCAGCAGGCACGGACAGGGGGCAGGGGAGCAGTACTTC. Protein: CASRHGQGAGEQYF.

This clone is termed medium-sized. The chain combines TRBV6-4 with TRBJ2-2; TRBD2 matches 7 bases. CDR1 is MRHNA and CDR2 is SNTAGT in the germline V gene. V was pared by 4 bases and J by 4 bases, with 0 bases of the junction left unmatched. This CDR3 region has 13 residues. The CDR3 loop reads CASSGGSTGELFF. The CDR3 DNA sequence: TGTGCCAGCAGTGGCGGGAGCACCGGGGAGCTGTTTTTT.

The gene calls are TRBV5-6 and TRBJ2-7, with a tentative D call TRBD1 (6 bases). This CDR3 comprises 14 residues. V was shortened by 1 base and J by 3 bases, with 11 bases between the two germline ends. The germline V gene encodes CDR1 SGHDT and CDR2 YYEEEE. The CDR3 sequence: CASSLPRGGYEQYF. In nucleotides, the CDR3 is TGTGCCAGCAGCTTGCCCAGGGGTGGCTACGAGCAGTACTTC.

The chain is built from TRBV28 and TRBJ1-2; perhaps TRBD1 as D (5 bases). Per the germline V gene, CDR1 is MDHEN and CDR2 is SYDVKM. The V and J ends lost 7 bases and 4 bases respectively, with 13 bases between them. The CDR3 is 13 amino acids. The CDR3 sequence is CASTRRGGYGYTF. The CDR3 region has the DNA TGTGCCAGCACCCGGAGGGGTGGCTATGGCTACACCTTC.

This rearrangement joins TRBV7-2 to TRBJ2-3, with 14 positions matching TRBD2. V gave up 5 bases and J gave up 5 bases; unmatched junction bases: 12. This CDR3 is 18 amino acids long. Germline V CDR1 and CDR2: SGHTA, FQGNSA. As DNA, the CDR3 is TGTGCCAGCAGCCCGAGACTAGCGGGGGGGATCTATGTAGATACGCAGTATTTT. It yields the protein CASSPRLAGGIYVDTQYF.

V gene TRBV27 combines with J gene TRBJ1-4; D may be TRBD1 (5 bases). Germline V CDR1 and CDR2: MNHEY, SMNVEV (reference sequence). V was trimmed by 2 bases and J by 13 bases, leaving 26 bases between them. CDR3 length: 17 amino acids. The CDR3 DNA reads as TGTGCCAGCAGTTTAGGCCCCGCGGGGCCTGCGCACGTGGGACTGTTTTTT. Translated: CASSLGPAGPAHVGLFF.

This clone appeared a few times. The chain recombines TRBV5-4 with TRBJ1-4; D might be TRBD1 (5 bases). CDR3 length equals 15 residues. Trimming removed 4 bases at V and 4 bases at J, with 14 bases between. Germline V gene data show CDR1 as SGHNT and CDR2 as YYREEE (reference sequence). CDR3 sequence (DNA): TGTGCCAGCAGCCAATCGATCAGGGATAATGAAAAACTGTTTTTT. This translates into CASSQSIRDNEKLFF.

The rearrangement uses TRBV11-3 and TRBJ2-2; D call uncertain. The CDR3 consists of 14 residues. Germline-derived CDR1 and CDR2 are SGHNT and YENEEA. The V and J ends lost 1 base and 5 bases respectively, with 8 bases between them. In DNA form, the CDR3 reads TGTGCCAGCAGCTTAGGCCGGTTAACCGGGGAGCTGTTTTTT. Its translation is CASSLGRLTGELFF.

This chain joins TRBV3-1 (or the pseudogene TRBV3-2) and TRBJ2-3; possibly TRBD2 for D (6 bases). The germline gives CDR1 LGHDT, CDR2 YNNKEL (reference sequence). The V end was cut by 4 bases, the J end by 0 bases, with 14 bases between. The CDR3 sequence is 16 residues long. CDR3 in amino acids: CASSRGRGFSTDTQYF. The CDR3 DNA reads TGTGCCAGCAGCCGAGGACGGGGGTTTAGCACAGATACGCAGTATTTT.

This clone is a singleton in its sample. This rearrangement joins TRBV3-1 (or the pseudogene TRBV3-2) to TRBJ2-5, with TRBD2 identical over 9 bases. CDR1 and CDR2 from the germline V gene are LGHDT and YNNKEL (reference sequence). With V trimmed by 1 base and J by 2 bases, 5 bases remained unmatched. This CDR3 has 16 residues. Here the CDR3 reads CASSQVGSGGQETQYF. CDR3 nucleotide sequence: TGTGCCAGCAGCCAAGTAGGGAGCGGGGGGCAAGAGACCCAGTACTTC.